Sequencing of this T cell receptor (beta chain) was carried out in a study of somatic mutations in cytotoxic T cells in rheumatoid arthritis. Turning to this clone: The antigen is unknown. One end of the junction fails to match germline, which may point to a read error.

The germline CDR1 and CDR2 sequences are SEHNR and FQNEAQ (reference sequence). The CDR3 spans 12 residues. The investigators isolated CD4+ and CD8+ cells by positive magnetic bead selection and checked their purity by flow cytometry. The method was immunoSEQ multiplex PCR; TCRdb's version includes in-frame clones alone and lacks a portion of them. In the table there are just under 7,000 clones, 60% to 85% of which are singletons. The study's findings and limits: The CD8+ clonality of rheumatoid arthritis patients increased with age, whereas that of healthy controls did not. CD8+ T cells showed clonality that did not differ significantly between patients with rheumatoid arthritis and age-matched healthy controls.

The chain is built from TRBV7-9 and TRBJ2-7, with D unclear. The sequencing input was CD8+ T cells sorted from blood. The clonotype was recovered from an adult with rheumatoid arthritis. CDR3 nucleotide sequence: TGTGCCAGCAGGTTAGAATTGGACGAGCAGTACTTC. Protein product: CASRLELDEQYF.